These 31 T cell receptor beta chains share one sample of origin, sequenced in a study of cytomegalovirus exposure and HLA in healthy donors. Sequencing was performed with immunoSEQ multiplex PCR; in TCRdb, only in-frame clones are kept and a portion is missing. The sample shows about 110,000 clones, more than 75% of them seen only once. The sequenced material came from PBMCs. These receptors were taken from a woman in her 30s in good health and CMV-seropositive.

V and J are TRBV27 and TRBJ1-3, with D uncertain. CDR1 and CDR2 (germline): MNHEY, SMNVEV (reference sequence). The CDR3 sequence is 14 residues long. Trimming took 3 bases from V and 3 from J, leaving 9 bases between them. In DNA, the CDR3 is TGTGCCAGCAGTTTGAGTGGTAATGGAAACACCATATATTTT. Its protein product is CASSLSGNGNTIYF.

This chain links TRBV5-1 with TRBJ2-7; a weak D match, TRBD2 (5 bases). V was cut by 4 bases and J by 4 bases, with 15 bases left in between. Germline loops: CDR1 SGHRS, CDR2 YFSETQ. This CDR3 is built from 14 residues. The CDR3 is CASSPNADYYEQYF. The CDR3 DNA reads as TGCGCCAGCAGCCCTAACGCAGACTATTACGAGCAGTACTTC.

In DNA form, the CDR3 reads TGTGCCTGGAGAGCCGACGACCGAATCGGGGAAAAACTGTTTTTT. Translated, it gives CAWRADDRIGEKLFF. The J gene is TRBJ1-4, the V gene TRBV30; D uncertain. This CDR3 spans 15 amino acids. V dropped 3 bases and J dropped 8 bases, with 19 bases sitting between them. Germline loops: CDR1 GTSNPN, CDR2 SVGIG (reference sequence).

As for this clone: At the DNA level, this CDR3 is encoded by other sequences in the same sample as well. The J gene is TRBJ2-3, the V gene TRBV2; 8 bases line up with TRBD1. The J segment lost 1 base and the V segment lost 6 bases, leaving 3 bases of the junction unmatched. The CDR3 is 14 residues long. Germline V gene sequence: CDR1 SNHLY, CDR2 FYNNEI. In DNA, the CDR3 is TGTGCCAGCAGCGGACAGGGCCGCACAGATACGCAGTATTTT. It is translated as CASSGQGRTDTQYF.

The chain has TRBV6-1 and TRBJ2-5, with TRBD2 as a possible D gene (6 bases). Per germline, CDR1 MNHNS and CDR2 SASEGT. The CDR3 has 14 amino acids. V lost 6 bases to trimming and J lost 4 bases, with 15 bases between them. The CDR3 sequence: CASRAGSGRETQYF. CDR3 DNA sequence: TGTGCCAGCAGGGCGGGGTCAGGGCGAGAGACCCAGTACTTC.

This chain links TRBV11-2 with TRBJ1-2; D unresolved. V was pared by 5 bases and J by 0 bases, with 4 bases between. This CDR3 region has 12 residues. From germline, CDR1 is SGHAT and CDR2 FQNNGV. The CDR3 loop reads CASSHANYGYTF. CDR3 coding DNA: TGTGCCAGCAGCCATGCTAACTATGGCTACACCTTC.

The J gene is TRBJ2-3, the V gene TRBV28; D is undetermined. The ends were cut back, 5 bases at V and 9 bases at J, with 12 bases in the middle. The CDR3 runs to 12 residues. The germline V gene has CDR1 MDHEN and CDR2 SYDVKM. The CDR3 protein is CASSPRSLTQYF. CDR3 DNA: TGTGCCAGCAGTCCTCGGTCTCTCACGCAGTATTTT. Complete variable domain (other parts from reference TRBV28 and TRBJ2-3): DVKVTQSSRYLVKRTGEKVFLECVQDMDHENMFWYRQDPGLGLRLIYFSYDVKMKEKGDIPEGYSVSREKKERFSLILESASTNQTSMYLCASSPRSLTQYFGPGTRLTVL.

V and J are TRBV29-1 and TRBJ2-3; D might be TRBD2 (5 bases). Trimming stripped 6 bases from V and 7 bases from J, with 17 bases between. The CDR3 runs to 13 residues. In germline, CDR1 is SQVTM, CDR2 ANQGSEA. The CDR3 DNA reads TGCAGCGTGGTCCGGGATCTTGGGAATACGCAGTATTTT. Protein sequence: CSVVRDLGNTQYF.

This chain connects TRBV30 to TRBJ1-5; D ambiguous. Trimming removed 0 bases from V and 9 bases from J, with 21 bases in between. The length of the CDR3 is 16 residues. CDR1 is GTSNPN, CDR2 SVGIG, per germline (reference sequence). CDR3: CAWSVPGSPSGRPQHF. The CDR3, as DNA: TGTGCCTGGAGTGTACCCGGCAGTCCTTCGGGGAGGCCCCAGCATTTT.

This rearrangement joins TRBV29-1 to TRBJ1-1; a weak D match, TRBD1 (5 bases). The V and J ends lost 3 bases and 4 bases respectively, with 9 bases between them. CDR3 length equals 12 residues. The germline V gene has CDR1 SQVTM and CDR2 ANQGSEA. In nucleotides, the CDR3 is TGCAGCGTTGATGGCAGGGTCACTGAAGCTTTCTTT. This gives the protein CSVDGRVTEAFF. The entire variable domain, with the rest obtained from reference TRBV29-1 and TRBJ1-1, is as follows: SAVISQKPSRDICQRGTSLTIQCQVDSQVTMMFWYRQQPGQSLTLIATANQGSEATYESGFVIDKFPISRPNLTFSTLTVSNMSPEDSSIYLCSVDGRVTEAFFGQGTRLTVV.

The chain couples TRBV11-1 to TRBJ2-7; a possible D gene is TRBD1 (5 bases). The germline gives CDR1 SGHAT, CDR2 FQDESV (reference sequence). The length of the CDR3 is 15 residues. With 5 bases removed from V and 3 bases from J, the gap between germline ends came to 17 bases. In DNA, the CDR3 is TGTGCCAGCAGCCCGCCAGGGATCTATCGCTACGAGCAGTACTTC. Translated, it gives CASSPPGIYRYEQYF.

The chain recombines TRBV15 with TRBJ2-7; 12 bases fit TRBD1. J was trimmed by 2 bases and V by 3 bases; bases with no gene match: 2. CDR1 is LNHNV, CDR2 YYDKDF, per germline (reference sequence). This CDR3 has 15 residues. CDR3 protein: CATSRGQGATYEQYF. DNA of the CDR3: TGTGCCACCAGCAGGGGACAGGGGGCGACCTACGAGCAGTACTTC. Full variable domain (rest looked up from reference TRBV15 and TRBJ2-7): DAMVIQNPRYQVTQFGKPVTLSCSQTLNHNVMYWYQQKSSQAPKLLFHYYDKDFNNEADTPDNFQSRRPNTSFCFLDIRSPGLGDTAMYLCATSRGQGATYEQYFGPGTRLTVT.

V and J are TRBV30 and TRBJ2-5, with D possibly matching TRBD1 (5 bases). Germline V gene data show CDR1 as GTSNPN and CDR2 as SVGIG (reference sequence). V shed 0 bases and J shed 2 bases, with 7 bases lying between them. The CDR3 totals 13 residues. The CDR3, as DNA: TGTGCCTGGAGTGTACAGGTGCAAGAGACCCAGTACTTC. This translates into CAWSVQVQETQYF.

The chain employs TRBV30 and TRBJ1-6; TRBD1 aligns across 7 bases. The CDR3 covers 14 residues. The V gene's germline CDR1 is GTSNPN and CDR2 SVGIG (reference sequence). Losses at the gene ends were 7 bases for V and 6 bases for J; bases not matched to a gene: 9. CDR3 in DNA: TGTGCCTCCAACAGGGGAAGAGTTAATTCACCCCTCCACTTT. Translation gives CASNRGRVNSPLHF.

This chain uses TRBV28 with TRBJ2-5, with 13 bases lining up with TRBD2. This CDR3 comprises 15 residues. From germline, CDR1 is MDHEN and CDR2 SYDVKM. Germline trimming cut 5 bases from V and 3 bases from J; bases unmatched to any gene: 3. CDR3 in amino acids: CASSTGTSGKETQYF. CDR3 nucleotide sequence: TGTGCCAGCAGTACCGGGACTAGCGGGAAAGAGACCCAGTACTTC.

This clone was detected only a few times. This chain links TRBV19 with TRBJ1-6; possible D gene TRBD1, 6 bases. V was pared by 3 bases and J by 5 bases, with 11 bases between. The germline CDR1 and CDR2 sequences are LNHDA and SQIVND (reference sequence). The CDR3 is 15 amino acids. The CDR3 region is CASSISDSHNSPLHF. The CDR3 DNA sequence: TGTGCCAGTAGTATCTCGGACAGTCATAATTCACCCCTCCACTTT. Drawing the rest from reference TRBV19 and TRBJ1-6, the complete variable domain is DGGITQSPKYLFRKEGQNVTLSCEQNLNHDAMYWYRQDPGQGLRLIYYSQIVNDFQKGDIAEGYSVSREKKESFPLTVTSAQKNPTAFYLCASSISDSHNSPLHFGNGTRLTVT.

The genes are TRBV4-1 and TRBJ2-1; weak D call: TRBD1 (7 bases). This CDR3 region has 15 residues. Germline CDR1 reads MGHRA; CDR2 reads YSYEKL. The V end was cut by 4 bases, the J end by 9 bases, with 19 bases between. CDR3 loop: CASSREWRGQGEQFF. The CDR3 coding sequence is TGCGCCAGCAGCCGAGAATGGAGGGGGCAAGGTGAGCAGTTCTTC.

V and J are TRBV7-6 and TRBJ1-3, with 7 positions matching TRBD1. The germline V gene encodes CDR1 SGHVS and CDR2 FNYEAQ. There are 16 residues in the CDR3. Losses at the gene ends were 5 bases for V and 2 bases for J; bases not matched to a gene: 9. Here the CDR3 DNA reads TGTGCCAGCAGCAACCCAAGACAGGGCACTGGAAACACCATATATTTT. Its translation is CASSNPRQGTGNTIYF.

V and J are TRBV28 and TRBJ2-1, with TRBD2 matching 9 bases. V was clipped by 2 bases and J by 7 bases; unmatched bases: 9. Germline CDR1 MDHEN, CDR2 SYDVKM. This CDR3 comprises 16 residues. The CDR3 bases are TGTGCCAGCAGTTTAGACCCTAGCGGGGTCGGGAATGAGCAGTTCTTC. Its protein is CASSLDPSGVGNEQFF.

This clone has only a few counts. The rearrangement joins TRBV5-1 to TRBJ2-3, with D possibly TRBD2 on 5 matching bases. Trimming removed 4 bases at V and 2 bases at J, with 11 bases between. Germline-derived CDR1 and CDR2 are SGHRS and YFSETQ. The CDR3 contains 14 residues. The CDR3 here is CASSESGTTDTQYF. CDR3 nucleotides: TGCGCCAGCAGCGAGAGCGGAACCACAGATACGCAGTATTTT.

V usage is TRBV10-3 and J usage is TRBJ2-1, with 9 bases that match TRBD1. CDR3 size: 16 residues. The V gene's germline CDR1 is ENHRY and CDR2 SYGVKD. V dropped 0 bases and J dropped 4; count of bases not matched to a gene: 4. The CDR3 region has the DNA TGTGCCATCAGTGAGTCCGTGGGACAGGGATACAATGAGCAGTTCTTC. Translation: CAISESVGQGYNEQFF.

This clone came up once. V gene TRBV5-1 combines with J gene TRBJ2-3; weak D call: TRBD2 (6 bases). Germline CDR1 is SGHRS and CDR2 is YFSETQ. The CDR3 length is 17 residues. V was clipped by 0 bases and J by 3 bases, with 17 bases between them. The CDR3 nucleotides are TGCGCCAGCAGCTTGGTTAGCGGTCTTGCAACGACAGATACGCAGTATTTT. Its protein is CASSLVSGLATTDTQYF.

The chain joins TRBV4-1 to TRBJ1-2, with TRBD1 matching over 9 bases. With 2 bases clipped from V and 4 bases from J, the junction kept 2 bases outside the gene matches. The CDR3 covers 14 residues. CDR1 is MGHRA and CDR2 is YSYEKL in the germline V gene. CDR3 region: CASSQLQGAYGYTF. The DNA of the CDR3 is TGCGCCAGCAGCCAACTACAGGGGGCCTATGGCTACACCTTC.

In DNA form, the CDR3 reads TGTGCCAGCTCACGGTCTCGGAGGACTTTCAATGAGCAGTTCTTC. Translating it yields CASSRSRRTFNEQFF. This chain uses TRBV18 with TRBJ2-1, with D perhaps matching TRBD2 (5 bases). Between the trimmed V and J ends, which lost 4 bases and 6 bases, there was a span of 16 bases. CDR1 and CDR2 (germline): KGHSH, LQKENI. This CDR3 is built from 15 residues.

The chain employs TRBV30 and TRBJ2-1, with D perhaps TRBD2 (5 bases). Looked up from germline, CDR1 is GTSNPN and CDR2 is SVGIG (reference sequence). V lost 3 bases and J lost 4, with 16 bases in between. The CDR3 runs to 15 residues. CDR3 residues: CAWSPGERRYNEQFF. As DNA, the CDR3 is TGTGCCTGGAGCCCAGGCGAGCGGAGATACAATGAGCAGTTCTTC.

This clone was found once. The chain employs TRBV18 and TRBJ1-2; 10 bases map to TRBD1. The CDR3 totals 18 residues. Trimming removed 1 base from V and 3 bases from J; junction bases left unmatched: 11. Germline loops: CDR1 KGHSH, CDR2 LQKENI. The CDR3 loop reads CASSPLGGTGVTDYGYTF. The CDR3 nucleotides read TGTGCCAGCTCACCACTGGGGGGGACAGGGGTTACGGACTATGGCTACACCTTC.

The chain links TRBV15 to TRBJ1-2; tentatively, D is TRBD1 (6 bases). V lost 2 bases to trimming and J lost 3 bases, with 16 bases between them. The germline gives CDR1 LNHNV, CDR2 YYDKDF (reference sequence). The CDR3 contains 16 residues. CDR3 sequence: CATSRKQGVGYYGYTF. The CDR3 nucleotides are TGTGCCACCAGCAGAAAACAGGGCGTGGGGTACTATGGCTACACCTTC.

This chain joins TRBV29-1 and TRBJ1-1; 8 bases map to TRBD1. J gave up 1 base and V 6 bases, and 1 base lay outside the gene matches. Germline V gene sequence: CDR1 SQVTM, CDR2 ANQGSEA. The CDR3 totals 12 residues. CDR3 in amino acids: CSVGTGNTEAFF. The CDR3 nucleotides are TGCAGCGTAGGGACAGGGAACACTGAAGCTTTCTTT.

This chain uses TRBV6-5 with TRBJ2-1; D unclear. Germline CDR1 and CDR2: MNHEY and SVGAGI. V was trimmed by 7 bases and J by 1 base, leaving 14 bases between them. The CDR3 loop spans 15 amino acids. In nucleotides, the CDR3 is TGTGCCAGCAACCCCGTTCGGGTTTCCTACAATGAGCAGTTCTTC. As protein: CASNPVRVSYNEQFF.

The J gene is TRBJ1-2, the V gene TRBV27; D may be TRBD1 (6 bases). CDR1 and CDR2 (germline): MNHEY, SMNVEV (reference sequence). CDR3 length: 15 amino acids. Deletions cut 2 bases from V and 6 bases from J, with 16 bases between. CDR3 region: CASSLTLSGANGYTF. The CDR3 bases are TGTGCCAGCAGTTTAACTCTCTCAGGGGCGAATGGCTACACCTTC.

This chain's CDR3 is CASSLGTGVSGGYTF. The CDR3 DNA follows: TGTGCCAGCAGTTTGGGGACAGGGGTCTCAGGGGGCTACACCTTC. This chain links TRBV7-2 with TRBJ1-2; 10 positions match TRBD1. Germline V CDR1 and CDR2: SGHTA, FQGNSA. This CDR3 has 15 amino acids. V lost 6 bases to trimming and J lost 8 bases; unmatched junction nucleotides: 12.